Below, 20 T cell receptor beta chains from the same sample are listed, as sequenced in a study of T cell responses to AZD1222 COVID-19 vaccine. Profiled with immunoSEQ multiplex PCR; TCRdb holds only in-frame clones, not every one. In the table there are some 87,000 clones, about 93% of which are singletons. The sample consisted of peripheral blood, taken on day 0 of MenACWY control vaccination. The receptors here all came from an adult in good health.

The CDR3 is CASSRPGPGANTEAFF. The DNA for the CDR3 is TGTGCCAGCAGCCGACCGGGGCCTGGGGCGAACACTGAAGCTTTCTTT. V and J are TRBV5-4 and TRBJ1-1; perhaps TRBD1 as D (5 bases). The CDR3 extends over 16 amino acids. Trimming shortened V by 4 bases and J by 1 base, and 17 bases separated the two germline ends. Germline lookup yields CDR1 SGHNT and CDR2 YYREEE (reference sequence). The full variable domain, rest sourced from reference TRBV5-4 and TRBJ1-1, is ETGVTQSPTHLIKTRGQQVTLRCSSQSGHNTVSWYQQALGQGPQFIFQYYREEENGRGNFPPRFSGLQFPNYSSELNVNALELDDSALYLCASSRPGPGANTEAFFGQGTRLTVV.

The V and J genes are TRBV6-5 and TRBJ1-1; no definite D call. Germline V gives CDR1 MNHEY, CDR2 SVGAGI. Trimming took 10 bases from V and 3 from J, leaving 15 bases between them. The CDR3 is 13 residues long. The CDR3 sequence: CAITLLGDTEAFF. The CDR3 DNA reads TGTGCCATCACCCTGCTCGGGGACACTGAAGCTTTCTTT.

The chain carries TRBV6-5 and TRBJ1-1; 9 bases map to TRBD1. In germline, CDR1 is MNHEY, CDR2 SVGAGI. The CDR3 sequence is 14 residues long. V lost 6 bases and J lost 3; bases outside the gene matches: 5. The CDR3 DNA is TGTGCCAGCAGCTGGGACAGGGCCGACACTGAAGCTTTCTTT. Protein sequence: CASSWDRADTEAFF.

As concerns this clone: Sequence at one end of the junction differs from germline and may be a read error. V and J are TRBV7-7 and TRBJ2-7; D remains unclear. The germline V gene encodes CDR1 SSHAT and CDR2 FNYEAQ (reference sequence). The CDR3 contains 15 residues. The CDR3 loop is CASSLAPGSSYEQYF. The DNA for the CDR3 is TGTGCTAGCAGCTTGGCGCCTGGCAGCTCCTACGAGCAGTACTTC.

The gene calls are TRBV6-4 and TRBJ2-7, with a tentative D call TRBD1 (6 bases). The V end was cut by 3 bases, the J end by 0 bases, with 9 bases between. The germline CDR1 and CDR2 sequences are MRHNA and SNTAGT. This CDR3 comprises 14 residues. CDR3 protein: CASSEQQGSYEQYF. CDR3 bases: TGTGCCAGCAGTGAGCAACAGGGCTCCTACGAGCAGTACTTC.

This chain links TRBV7-2 with TRBJ2-2, with a possible D match to TRBD1 (5 bases). This CDR3 contains 14 residues. With 4 bases removed from V and 1 base from J, the gap between germline ends came to 7 bases. From germline, CDR1 is SGHTA and CDR2 FQGNSA. The chain's CDR3 is CASSWQGNTGELFF. CDR3 nucleotides: TGTGCCAGCAGCTGGCAGGGGAACACCGGGGAGCTGTTTTTT.

The rearrangement joins TRBV6-2 or TRBV6-3 to TRBJ1-1, with D unclear. Trimming took 6 bases from V and 8 from J, leaving 16 bases between them. Germline V gene lookup returns CDR1 MNHEY and CDR2 SVGEGT. CDR3 length: 13 amino acids. This CDR3 reads CASSPNGHMEAFF. The CDR3 DNA sequence: TGTGCCAGCAGCCCTAACGGGCATATGGAAGCTTTCTTT.

The chain carries TRBV7-3 and TRBJ2-1; D remains unclear. Per germline, CDR1 SGHTA and CDR2 FQGTGA. CDR3 length: 13 residues. The V gene lost 1 base and the J gene lost 5 bases, with 6 bases spanning the gap. The DNA for the CDR3 is TGTGCCAGCAGCTTAAGCAGGCACAATGAGCAGTTCTTC. Translated, it gives CASSLSRHNEQFF.

The sample holds a few counts of this clone. The gene calls are TRBV18 and TRBJ2-7; 15 nucleotides align to TRBD2. Looked up from germline, CDR1 is KGHSH and CDR2 is LQKENI. The CDR3 runs 17 residues. Trimming removed 4 bases from V and 5 bases from J; junction bases left unmatched: 9. This CDR3 is CASSRGLAGGTSDEQYF. CDR3 nucleotides: TGTGCCAGCTCACGTGGACTAGCGGGAGGGACATCTGACGAGCAGTACTTC.

J is TRBJ1-2 and V is TRBV15; a weak D match, TRBD1 (5 bases). V was cut by 6 bases and J by 8 bases, with 16 bases left in between. The CDR3 is 13 amino acids. Germline CDR1 and CDR2: LNHNV and YYDKDF (reference sequence). Here the CDR3 reads CATSYRFFSGYTF. CDR3 coding DNA: TGTGCCACCAGTTACAGGTTCTTTTCGGGCTACACCTTC.

The chain recombines TRBV7-2 with TRBJ1-2, with D hard to call. Germline CDR1 is SGHTA and CDR2 is FQGNSA. V shed 0 bases and J shed 5 bases, with 10 bases lying between them. There are 14 residues in the CDR3. The CDR3: CASSLARSEYGYTF. In DNA form, the CDR3 reads TGTGCCAGCAGCTTAGCGCGGTCAGAGTATGGCTACACCTTC.

The chain couples TRBV29-1 to TRBJ2-5; D tentatively fits TRBD1 or TRBD2 (5 bases each). The CDR3 consists of 14 residues. Looked up from germline, CDR1 is SQVTM and CDR2 is ANQGSEA. The germline V and J ends were trimmed by 4 bases and 5 bases, with 17 bases remaining between them. The CDR3 protein is CSVAGQGVGETQYF. Written as DNA, the CDR3 is TGCAGCGTTGCTGGGCAGGGAGTGGGGGAGACCCAGTACTTC.

The chain has TRBV2 and TRBJ2-1, with 8 nucleotides matching TRBD2. The CDR3 length is 14 residues. CDR1 is SNHLY and CDR2 is FYNNEI in the germline V gene. V was pared by 2 bases and J by 3 bases, with 0 bases of the junction left unmatched. CDR3 bases: TGTGCCAGCAGTGAACGGGAGGGCTACAATGAGCAGTTCTTC. Amino acid sequence: CASSEREGYNEQFF.

This chain links TRBV4-2 with TRBJ1-2; 7 nucleotides align to TRBD1. Germline CDR1 is LGHNA and CDR2 is YNFKEQ. The ends lost 4 bases at V and 0 bases at J; junction bases unmatched: 2. This CDR3 region has 14 residues. The CDR3 nucleotides are TGTGCCAGCAGCCCACAGGGGTCTAACTATGGCTACACCTTC. It is translated as CASSPQGSNYGYTF.

This clone was detected once. J is TRBJ2-7 and V is TRBV11-2; TRBD1 aligns across 7 bases. Losses at the gene ends were 6 bases for V and 3 bases for J; bases not matched to a gene: 5. The germline V gene has CDR1 SGHAT and CDR2 FQNNGV. CDR3 length: 13 residues. In DNA form, the CDR3 reads TGTGCCAGCAGAAGGACAGGTATCTACGAGCAGTACTTC. Translated: CASRRTGIYEQYF. Filled out from reference TRBV11-2 and TRBJ2-7, the complete variable domain reads EAGVAQSPRYKIIEKRQSVAFWCNPISGHATLYWYQQILGQGPKLLIQFQNNGVVDDSQLPKDRFSAERLKGVDSTLKIQPAKLEDSAVYLCASRRTGIYEQYFGPGTRLTVT.

This clone is a singleton in its sample. V is TRBV19 and J is TRBJ1-5, with D unclear. Trimming removed 5 bases at V and 3 bases at J, with 8 bases between. Germline CDR1 is LNHDA and CDR2 is SQIVND (reference sequence). The CDR3 length is 13 residues. The CDR3 protein is CASSPANNQPQHF. The CDR3 DNA sequence: TGTGCCAGTAGTCCGGCGAACAATCAGCCCCAGCATTTT.

The V and J genes are TRBV11-2 and TRBJ2-3, with 7 nucleotides matching TRBD2. Germline values: CDR1 SGHAT, CDR2 FQNNGV. After removal of 0 bases from V and 2 bases from J, the junction contained 2 bases not matched to a gene. The CDR3 spans 15 residues. The CDR3 nucleotides are TGTGCCAGCAGCTTAGAGGGAGGGGCCACAGATACGCAGTATTTT. As protein: CASSLEGGATDTQYF.

The rearrangement joins TRBV6-2 or TRBV6-3 to TRBJ2-5; no definite D call. This CDR3 has 11 amino acids. The V and J ends lost 4 bases and 8 bases respectively, with 8 bases between them. The germline V gene has CDR1 MNHEY and CDR2 SVGEGT. The CDR3 bases are TGTGCCAGCAGTTTAGGGTCCACCCAGTACTTC. Translating it yields CASSLGSTQYF.

V usage is TRBV11-3 and J usage is TRBJ2-7; TRBD1 matches 8 bases. The V gene end was trimmed by 6 bases and the J gene end by 6 bases; junction bases not matched to a gene: 10. The V gene's germline CDR1 is SGHNT and CDR2 YENEEA. The CDR3 covers 14 residues. The CDR3 is CASSRTGPNGEQYF. The CDR3 bases are TGTGCCAGCAGTCGGACAGGGCCCAATGGCGAGCAGTACTTC. The whole variable domain, remainder taken from reference TRBV11-3 and TRBJ2-7, is EAGVVQSPRYKIIEKKQPVAFWCNPISGHNTLYWYLQNLGQGPELLIRYENEEAVDDSQLPKDRFSAERLKGVDSTLKIQPAELGDSAVYLCASSRTGPNGEQYFGPGTRLTVT.

J is TRBJ1-4 and V is TRBV19; D gene uncertain. CDR1 is LNHDA and CDR2 is SQIVND in the germline V gene (reference sequence). CDR3 length: 14 residues. Trimming took 6 bases from V and 0 from J, leaving 8 bases between them. The CDR3 loop reads CASSPFATNEKLFF. The CDR3 DNA follows: TGTGCCAGTAGCCCGTTTGCAACTAATGAAAAACTGTTTTTT.